The text below deals with one TCR beta chain. Its antigen is not yet known. No qualities accompany the bases; no much larger clone lies one base away. The CDR3 regions of human TCRbeta chains were analyzed by immunosequencing. The authors' analysis ran thus. Repertoire TCRs were checked for matches against a reference library of SARS-CoV-2-specific TCRs that had been generated using the MIRA antigen-specificity platform. Breadth meant the fraction of unique TCRs that were SARS-CoV-2-associated, whereas depth meant the fraction of total T cells that were SARS-CoV-2-associated. Using the MIRA data, every spike-specific TCR was mapped to the spike region that the TCR reacted to and assigned to either a CD4 or a CD8 class. Log10-transformed breadth and depth values were compared by one-way ANOVA with Sidak's multiple comparisons tests. Not all clones reach the TCRdb copy of this immuneACCESS table, which keeps in-frame sequences only. Checked studies attribute under half of the gap to unresolved V genes and leave the rest unexplained. That table furnishes V, J and clone size, whereas the DNA furnished D and trimming. This sample gives 90,000 to 150,000 clones in total; approximately 90% of them show up just once. The top ten hold roughly 4.5% of the sample.

This specimen belongs to a study of T cell responses to AZD1222 COVID-19 vaccine (dated by TCRdb to the early 2020s). Study-level background: AZD1222 recipients whose second dose came at about 4 weeks and those whose second dose came at about 12 weeks were combined into one group, since spike-specific TCR depth and breadth did not differ between the two schedules. A total of just over 230 trial participants underwent TCR sequencing, of whom roughly 210 had received two doses of AZD1222 and 26 had received two doses of the MenACWY control vaccine. Trial participants were enrolled by age into 18-55, 56-69 and 70-plus year subgroups, with 148, 28 and 57 TCR-sequenced participants respectively.

The intended sense of this specimen's time point label: baseline before first vaccination. The vaccinee samples were drawn from two UK trials, COV001 and COV002, one of which was a single-blind randomized controlled phase 2/3 trial testing AZD1222 (ChAdOx1 nCoV-19) in healthy adults. Trial participant PBMC samples were collected at day 0 and day 28 after the second dose for TCRbeta chain sequencing. Summary of the overall study and its limitations: Spike-specific TCR breadth and depth rose significantly after two AZD1222 doses compared with day 0 and with MenACWY recipients. Nearly half of unique spike-specific TCRs reportedly recognized epitopes outside regions mutated in the B.1.351 and B.1.1.7 variants. Participants were mostly white British and included more females than males, and it was suggested by the authors that clonal diversity may have been underestimated. Because no samples from the day 14 peak response were available, repertoires could be characterized only after the peak T cell response. CD4 TCRs associated with the vaccine covered the entire spike protein, and the dominant responses were in regions 160-218 and 743-854. Conclusions about previously exposed vaccinees were limited because only six AZD1222 recipients were SARS-CoV-2 seropositive at baseline. In the small 56-69-year group, the increase in depth fell short of significance, most likely because of low power.

Sequences MNHEY (CDR1) and SVGEGT (CDR2) are obtained from the germline V gene. The CDR3 numbers 12 residues from cysteine through phenylalanine. Just CDR3 DNA is preserved here, 36 bases in frame from base 1. Deletion took 5 bases off V and 8 bases off J, with a span of 12 bases between the germline ends. The sequence came from an adult in good health. This receptor chain uses TRBV6-2 or TRBV6-3 and TRBJ1-2, and the D gene may be TRBD1, 5 bases matching. Source: peripheral blood, taken on day 0 of AZD1222 vaccination. The bases read TGTGCCAGCAGTGGGGGGGGGATCGGCTACACCTTC. This sequence encodes CASSGGGIGYTF.